The 19 T cell receptor beta chains reported below all come from one sample, sequenced in a study of blood T cells in healthy people across ages. The authors ran a second PCR of about 7 to 11 cycles using a sample-barcoded 5' primer and a J-beta primer mix. TCRdb analysed the 5' RACE reads with MiXCR anew, one entry per CDR3 protein. The sample carries about 400,000 distinct CDR3 sequences, 52% recorded once. The sample was blood. The receptor source for this set is a man aged 55-75 years in good health.

The chain recombines TRBV20-1 with TRBJ2-1; D gene ambiguous. Germline V gene sequence: CDR1 DFQATT, CDR2 SNEGSKA (reference sequence). Trimming left V 6 bases short and J 5 bases short, with 8 bases between. The CDR3 has 11 residues. The CDR3 here is CSAGIHNEQFF. CDR3 sequence (DNA): TGCAGTGCAGGGATTCACAATGAGCAGTTCTTC.

The rearrangement joins TRBV28 to TRBJ1-2; TRBD1 is a possible D gene (5 bases). CDR1 and CDR2 (germline): MDHEN, SYDVKM. The CDR3 has 11 amino acids. The ends were cut back, 6 bases at V and 3 bases at J, with 5 bases in the middle. The CDR3 loop is CASRQDYGYTF. CDR3 nucleotides: TGTGCCAGCAGACAGGACTATGGCTACACCTTC.

This clonotype appeared a single time. A much larger clone is a single base away; this may be a read error. The chain recombines TRBV11-2 with TRBJ2-5; D not resolved. The CDR3 is 13 residues long. Germline V gives CDR1 SGHAT, CDR2 FQNNGV. V gave up 5 bases and J gave up 11 bases, with 18 bases separating them. Here the CDR3 DNA reads TGTGCCAGCAGCGTGAGGAGAGACAATGAGCAGTACTTC. This gives the protein CASSVRRDNEQYF.

The V and J genes are TRBV6-2 or TRBV6-3 and TRBJ2-3; maybe TRBD2 (6 bases). V was trimmed by 1 base and J by 6 bases, leaving 17 bases between them. Germline V gene sequence: CDR1 MNHEY, CDR2 SVGEGT. This CDR3 is 16 amino acids long. The CDR3 reads CASSYYGGTSRDTQYF. The CDR3 DNA follows: TGTGCCAGCAGTTACTATGGGGGGACCTCCAGGGATACGCAGTATTTT.

This chain joins TRBV20-1 and TRBJ2-7; D might be TRBD2 (6 bases). The CDR3 covers 13 residues. V was cut by 0 bases and J by 7 bases, with 13 bases left in between. The germline CDR1 and CDR2 sequences are DFQATT and SNEGSKA (reference sequence). In nucleotides, the CDR3 is TGCAGTGCTAGAGATACTAGCACTAAAGAGCAGTACTTC. Its translation: CSARDTSTKEQYF.

CDR3 residues: CASTMDGGARAEQFF. CDR3 DNA sequence: TGTGCCAGCACGATGGACGGGGGGGCCCGGGCTGAGCAGTTCTTC. V and J are TRBV6-1 and TRBJ2-1, with 8 positions matching TRBD2. Looked up from germline, CDR1 is MNHNS and CDR2 is SASEGT. V dropped 7 bases and J dropped 9; count of bases not matched to a gene: 14. The CDR3 has 15 amino acids.

This chain uses TRBV9 with TRBJ1-5; D is possibly TRBD1 (5 bases). This CDR3 is 16 amino acids long. V shed 0 bases and J shed 0 bases, with 10 bases lying between them. The germline CDR1 and CDR2 sequences are SGDLS and YYNGEE. CDR3 protein: CASSVAQGGSNQPQHF. The CDR3 nucleotides read TGTGCCAGCAGCGTAGCGCAGGGCGGTAGCAATCAGCCCCAGCATTTT.

This clonotype was recorded a few times. J is TRBJ2-7 and V is TRBV7-2, with 7 nucleotides matching TRBD2. V shed 8 bases, J shed 0 bases, and the junction held 7 bases outside the gene matches. Per germline, CDR1 SGHTA and CDR2 FQGNSA. The CDR3 runs 14 residues. The chain's CDR3 is CASGRDWSSYEQYF. CDR3 sequence (DNA): TGTGCCAGCGGGAGGGACTGGAGCTCCTACGAGCAGTACTTC.

This rearrangement joins TRBV29-1 to TRBJ1-2, with a possible D match to TRBD1 (5 bases). The CDR3 has 12 residues. CDR1 is SQVTM and CDR2 is ANQGSEA in the germline V gene. CDR3 amino acids: CSGGEGDYGYTF. CDR3 DNA sequence: TGCAGTGGGGGAGAGGGTGACTATGGCTACACCTTC.

A single count supports this clonotype. Germline is not matched at one junction end, which may reflect a read error. The rearrangement joins TRBV6-2 or TRBV6-3 to TRBJ2-6; possible D gene TRBD1, 7 bases. The CDR3 contains 15 residues. The germline V gene encodes CDR1 MNHEY and CDR2 SVGEGT. CDR3 amino acids: CASNSGGTGANILTF. As DNA, the CDR3 is TGTGCCAGCAACTCAGGGGGTACGGGGGCCAACATCCTGACTTTC.

The table lists this clonotype with a count of one. The rearrangement links TRBV5-1 to TRBJ2-3; D unclear. Deletions cut 4 bases from V and 2 bases from J, with 11 bases between. The CDR3 spans 14 residues. Per germline, CDR1 SGHRS and CDR2 YFSETQ. The DNA for the CDR3 is TGCGCCAGCAGCCCCGGCGACCCCACAGATACGCAGTATTTT. This gives the protein CASSPGDPTDTQYF.

The chain couples TRBV7-9 to TRBJ1-4; TRBD1 matches 8 bases. The ends lost 5 bases at V and 3 bases at J; junction bases unmatched: 20. Germline CDR1 reads SEHNR; CDR2 reads FQNEAQ (reference sequence). The CDR3 length is 20 residues. CDR3 nucleotides: TGTGCCAGCAGCCCCCTGCTAGGGACAGGCCTCGTTATGGCTAATGAAAAACTGTTTTTT. Protein product: CASSPLLGTGLVMANEKLFF.

The chain couples TRBV6-5 to TRBJ2-3; D gene uncertain. Germline V gene lookup returns CDR1 MNHEY and CDR2 SVGAGI. Between the trimmed V and J ends, which lost 5 bases and 4 bases, there was a span of 13 bases. The CDR3 spans 14 residues. The CDR3 spells CASSRTGGPDTQYF. The CDR3 region has the DNA TGTGCCAGCAGTCGGACGGGTGGCCCAGATACGCAGTATTTT.

V usage is TRBV29-1 and J usage is TRBJ2-5, with 9 bases lining up with TRBD1. This CDR3 is 13 amino acids long. J lost 11 bases, V lost 7 bases, and 14 bases had no gene match. CDR1 is SQVTM, CDR2 ANQGSEA, per germline. The CDR3 coding sequence is TGCAGCGCCGCCCGGGACAGGGTCGAGGAGCAGTACTTC. Translated, it gives CSAARDRVEEQYF.

This chain connects TRBV29-1 to TRBJ1-2; unclear D gene. CDR3 length: 12 residues. Trimming stripped 7 bases from V and 8 bases from J, with 17 bases between. Germline CDR1 and CDR2: SQVTM and ANQGSEA. In DNA, the CDR3 is TGCAGCGCCCGAAAGGATATGACCGGCTACACCTTC. Translation gives CSARKDMTGYTF.

This sequence joins TRBV30 and TRBJ2-5, with 8 positions matching TRBD1. Germline CDR1 and CDR2: GTSNPN and SVGIG (reference sequence). The CDR3 runs 14 residues. With V trimmed by 2 bases and J by 2 bases, 4 bases remained unmatched. DNA for the CDR3: TGTGCCTGGAGTAAGGGGACAGGACAAGAGACCCAGTACTTC. Amino acid sequence: CAWSKGTGQETQYF. Combining the CDR3 with reference TRBV30 and TRBJ2-5 gives the whole variable domain SQTIHQWPATLVQPVGSPLSLECTVEGTSNPNLYWYRQAAGRGLQLLFYSVGIGQISSEVPQNLSASRPQDRQFILSSKKLLLSDSGFYLCAWSKGTGQETQYFGPGTRLLVL.

The chain uses TRBV6-5 and TRBJ2-5; D may be TRBD2 (7 bases). The germline V and J ends were trimmed by 6 bases and 1 base, with 15 bases remaining between them. Per germline, CDR1 MNHEY and CDR2 SVGAGI. The CDR3 has 15 residues. The CDR3 DNA follows: TGTGCCAGCAGGGGTGGGAGGGGGATCCAAGAGACCCAGTACTTC. Protein: CASRGGRGIQETQYF.

This clonotype has a handful of counts. The chain carries TRBV5-1 and TRBJ2-5; D call uncertain. The germline V gene encodes CDR1 SGHRS and CDR2 YFSETQ. The CDR3 spans 13 residues. V lost 4 bases to trimming and J lost 5 bases, with 12 bases between them. The CDR3 DNA reads TGCGCCAGCAGCCAGACATCAACGGAGACCCAGTACTTC. It yields the protein CASSQTSTETQYF.

This clonotype was recorded only once. The gene calls are TRBV6-1 and TRBJ1-5; 11 nucleotides line up with TRBD1. The germline V gene encodes CDR1 MNHNS and CDR2 SASEGT. The CDR3 loop spans 17 amino acids. Trimming at V came to 4 bases and at J to 2 bases, leaving 7 bases not matched to a gene. The CDR3 DNA reads TGTGCCAGCAGTGGGGGACGGGGACAGGGGGGCAATCAGCCCCAGCATTTT. Residues: CASSGGRGQGGNQPQHF.